Included here is one T cell receptor (beta chain) sequence, with context. TCRdb keeps only in-frame clones here, not all; method: immunoSEQ multiplex PCR. Among fewer than 200,000 clones listed, around nine tenths were seen once. The entry originates in a study of blood T cell repertoires in COVID-19. Study as a whole: Acute and convalescent COVID-19 samples came from the United States, Italy and Spain.

CDR1 and CDR2 from the germline V gene are MNHEY and SVGAGI. V shed 5 bases, J shed 2 bases, and the junction held 5 bases outside the gene matches. This CDR3 spans 15 amino acids. The chain is built from TRBV6-5 and TRBJ1-5, with 8 bases identical to TRBD1. The sequenced material came from peripheral blood. This sequence originates from a woman younger than 30 who had recovered from COVID-19. CDR3 bases: TGTGCCAGCAGTCGTAACAGGGGGGGCAATCAGCCCCAGCATTTT. The encoded protein is CASSRNRGGNQPQHF.